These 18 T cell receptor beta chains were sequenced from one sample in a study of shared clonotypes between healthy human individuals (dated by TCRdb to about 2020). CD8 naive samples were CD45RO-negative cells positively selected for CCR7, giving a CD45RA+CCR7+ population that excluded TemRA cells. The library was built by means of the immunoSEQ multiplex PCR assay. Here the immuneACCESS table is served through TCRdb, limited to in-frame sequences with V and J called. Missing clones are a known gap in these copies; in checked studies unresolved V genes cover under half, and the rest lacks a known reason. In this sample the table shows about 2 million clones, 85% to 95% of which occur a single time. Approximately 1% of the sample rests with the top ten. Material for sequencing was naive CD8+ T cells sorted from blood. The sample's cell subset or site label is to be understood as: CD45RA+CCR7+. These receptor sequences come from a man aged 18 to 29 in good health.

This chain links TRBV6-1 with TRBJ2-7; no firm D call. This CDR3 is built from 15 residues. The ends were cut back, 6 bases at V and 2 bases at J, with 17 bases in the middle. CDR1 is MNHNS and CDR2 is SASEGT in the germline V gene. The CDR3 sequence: CASSPQGTDPYEQYF. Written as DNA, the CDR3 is TGTGCCAGCAGCCCACAAGGTACCGACCCCTACGAGCAGTACTTC.

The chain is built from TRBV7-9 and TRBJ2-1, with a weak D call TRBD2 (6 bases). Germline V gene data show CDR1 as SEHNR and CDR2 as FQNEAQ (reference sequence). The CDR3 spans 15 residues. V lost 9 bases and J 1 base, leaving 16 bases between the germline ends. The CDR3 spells CASQIEAGSYNEQFF. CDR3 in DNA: TGTGCCAGTCAGATAGAAGCGGGTTCCTACAATGAGCAGTTCTTC.

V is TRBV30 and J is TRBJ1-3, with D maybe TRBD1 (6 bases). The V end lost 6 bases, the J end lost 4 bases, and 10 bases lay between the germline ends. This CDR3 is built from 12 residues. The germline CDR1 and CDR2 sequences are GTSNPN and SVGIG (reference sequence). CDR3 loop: CACLDRGNTIYF. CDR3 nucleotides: TGTGCCTGCCTAGACAGGGGAAACACCATATATTTT.

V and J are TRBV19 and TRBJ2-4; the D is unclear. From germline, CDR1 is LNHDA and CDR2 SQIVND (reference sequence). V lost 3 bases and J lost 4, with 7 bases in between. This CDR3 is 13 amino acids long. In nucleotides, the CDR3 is TGTGCCAGTAGTATTGGGAATAAAAACATTCAGTACTTC. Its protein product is CASSIGNKNIQYF.

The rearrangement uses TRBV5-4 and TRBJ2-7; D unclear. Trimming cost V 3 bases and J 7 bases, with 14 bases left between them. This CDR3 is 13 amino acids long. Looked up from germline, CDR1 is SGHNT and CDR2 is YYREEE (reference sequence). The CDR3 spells CASSSVWAGEQYF. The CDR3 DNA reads TGTGCCAGCAGCTCTGTTTGGGCTGGGGAGCAGTACTTC. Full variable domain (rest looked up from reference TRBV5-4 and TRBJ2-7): ETGVTQSPTHLIKTRGQQVTLRCSSQSGHNTVSWYQQALGQGPQFIFQYYREEENGRGNFPPRFSGLQFPNYSSELNVNALELDDSALYLCASSSVWAGEQYFGPGTRLTVT.

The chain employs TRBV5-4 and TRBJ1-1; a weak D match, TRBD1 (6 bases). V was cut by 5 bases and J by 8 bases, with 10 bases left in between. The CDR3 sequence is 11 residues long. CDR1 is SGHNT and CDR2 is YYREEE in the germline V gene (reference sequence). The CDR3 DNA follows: TGTGCCAGCAGAAAAGGGACAGAAGCTTTCTTT. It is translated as CASRKGTEAFF.

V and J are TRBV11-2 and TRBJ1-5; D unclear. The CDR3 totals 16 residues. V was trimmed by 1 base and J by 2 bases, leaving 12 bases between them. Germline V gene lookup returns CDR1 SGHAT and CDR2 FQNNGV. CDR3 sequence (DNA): TGTGCCAGCAGCTTAGGTGAGGGATTTGGCAATCAGCCCCAGCATTTT. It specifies CASSLGEGFGNQPQHF.

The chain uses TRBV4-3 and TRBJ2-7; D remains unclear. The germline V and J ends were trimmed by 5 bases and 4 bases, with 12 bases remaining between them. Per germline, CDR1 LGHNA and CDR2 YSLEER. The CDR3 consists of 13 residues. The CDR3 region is CASSGLMGYEQYF. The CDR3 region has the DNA TGCGCCAGCAGCGGTCTGATGGGTTACGAGCAGTACTTC.

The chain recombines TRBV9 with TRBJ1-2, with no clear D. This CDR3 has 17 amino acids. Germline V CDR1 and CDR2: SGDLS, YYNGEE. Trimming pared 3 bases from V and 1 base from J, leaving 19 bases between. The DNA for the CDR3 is TGTGCCAGCAGCGCCACGATGGGCCTGAAGTATAACTATGGCTACACCTTC. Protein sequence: CASSATMGLKYNYGYTF.

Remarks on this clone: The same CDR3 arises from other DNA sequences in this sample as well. The CDR3 bases are TGCGCCAGCAGCCAAGATCCGGGCAGATTGAACACTGAAGCTTTCTTT. Translation: CASSQDPGRLNTEAFF. The chain employs TRBV4-1 and TRBJ1-1; no definite D call. CDR1 and CDR2 from the germline V gene are MGHRA and YSYEKL. CDR3 length equals 16 residues. Trimming left V 0 bases short and J 0 bases short, with 11 bases between.

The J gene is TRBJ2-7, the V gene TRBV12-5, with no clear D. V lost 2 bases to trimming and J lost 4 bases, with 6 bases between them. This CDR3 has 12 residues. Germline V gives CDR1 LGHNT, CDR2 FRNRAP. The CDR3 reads CASGLWEYEQYF. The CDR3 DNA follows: TGTGCTAGTGGTTTGTGGGAATACGAGCAGTACTTC. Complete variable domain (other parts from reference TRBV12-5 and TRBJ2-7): DARVTQTPRHKVTEMGQEVTMRCQPILGHNTVFWYRQTMMQGLELLAYFRNRAPLDDSGMPKDRFSAEMPDATLATLKIQPSEPRDSAVYFCASGLWEYEQYFGPGTRLTVT.

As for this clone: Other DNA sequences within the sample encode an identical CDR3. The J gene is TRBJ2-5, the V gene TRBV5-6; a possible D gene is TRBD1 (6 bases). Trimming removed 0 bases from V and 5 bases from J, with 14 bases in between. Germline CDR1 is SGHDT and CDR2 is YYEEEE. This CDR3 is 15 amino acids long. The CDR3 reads CASSLVGRGEETQYF. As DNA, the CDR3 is TGTGCCAGCAGCTTGGTTGGCAGGGGAGAGGAGACCCAGTACTTC.

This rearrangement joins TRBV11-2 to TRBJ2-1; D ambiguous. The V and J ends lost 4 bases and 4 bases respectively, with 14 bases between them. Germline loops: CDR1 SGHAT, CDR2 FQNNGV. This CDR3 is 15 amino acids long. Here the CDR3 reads CASSSWTVEYNEQFF. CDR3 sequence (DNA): TGTGCCAGCAGCTCGTGGACGGTTGAATACAATGAGCAGTTCTTC.

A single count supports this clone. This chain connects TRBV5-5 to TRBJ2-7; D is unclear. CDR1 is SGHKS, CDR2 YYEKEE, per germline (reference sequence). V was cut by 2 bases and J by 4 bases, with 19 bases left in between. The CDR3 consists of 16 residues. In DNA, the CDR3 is TGTGCCAGCAGCTTAACTCCAGAGAACCTAGAGTACGAGCAGTACTTC. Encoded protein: CASSLTPENLEYEQYF.

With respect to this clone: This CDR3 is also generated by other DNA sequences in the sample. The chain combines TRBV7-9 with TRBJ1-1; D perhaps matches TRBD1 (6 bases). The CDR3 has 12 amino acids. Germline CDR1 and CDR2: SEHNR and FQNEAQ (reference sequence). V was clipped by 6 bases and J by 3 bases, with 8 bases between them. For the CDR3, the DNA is TGTGCCAGCAGTCCAGGGGACACTGAAGCTTTCTTT. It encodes CASSPGDTEAFF.

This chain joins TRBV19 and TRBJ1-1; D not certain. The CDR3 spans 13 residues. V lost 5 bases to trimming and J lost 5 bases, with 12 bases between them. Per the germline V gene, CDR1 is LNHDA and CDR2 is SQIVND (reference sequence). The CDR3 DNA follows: TGTGCCAGTAGTGGCATAGGAGGGACTGAAGCTTTCTTT. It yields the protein CASSGIGGTEAFF.

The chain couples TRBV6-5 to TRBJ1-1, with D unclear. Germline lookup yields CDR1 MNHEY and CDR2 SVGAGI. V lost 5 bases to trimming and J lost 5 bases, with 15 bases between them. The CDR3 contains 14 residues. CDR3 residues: CASSNDLPGTEAFF. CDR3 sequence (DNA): TGTGCCAGCAGTAATGACCTCCCGGGAACTGAAGCTTTCTTT.

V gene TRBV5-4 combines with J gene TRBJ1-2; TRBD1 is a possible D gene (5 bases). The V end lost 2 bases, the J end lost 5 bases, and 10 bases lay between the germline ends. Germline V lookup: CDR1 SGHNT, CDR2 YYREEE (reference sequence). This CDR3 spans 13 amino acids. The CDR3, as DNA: TGTGCCAGCAGCTTTTATGGGGGATATGGCTACACCTTC. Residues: CASSFYGGYGYTF.